This TCR beta chain comes out of a study of neurological immune-mediated disorders. Germline V lookup: CDR1 SGDLS, CDR2 YYNGEE. The V end was cut by 4 bases, the J end by 6 bases, with 17 bases between. The CDR3 has 14 residues. The time point: longitudinal time-point 3. This clonotype showed up many times. TCRdb ran MiXCR on the 5' RACE reads and lists one entry per CDR3 protein. The top ten hold about 1.9% of the sample, which has approximately 58,000 distinct CDR3 sequences, approximately 9.2% seen once. The J gene is TRBJ2-7, the V gene TRBV9; D is perhaps TRBD1 or TRBD2 (6 bases each). Specimen: PBMCs. The receptor's source is a woman between 40 and 55 years old in good health. The CDR3, as DNA: TGTGCCAGCAGCTTCGGAGGGGGGCTCTCCGAGCAGTACTTC. As protein: CASSFGGGLSEQYF.